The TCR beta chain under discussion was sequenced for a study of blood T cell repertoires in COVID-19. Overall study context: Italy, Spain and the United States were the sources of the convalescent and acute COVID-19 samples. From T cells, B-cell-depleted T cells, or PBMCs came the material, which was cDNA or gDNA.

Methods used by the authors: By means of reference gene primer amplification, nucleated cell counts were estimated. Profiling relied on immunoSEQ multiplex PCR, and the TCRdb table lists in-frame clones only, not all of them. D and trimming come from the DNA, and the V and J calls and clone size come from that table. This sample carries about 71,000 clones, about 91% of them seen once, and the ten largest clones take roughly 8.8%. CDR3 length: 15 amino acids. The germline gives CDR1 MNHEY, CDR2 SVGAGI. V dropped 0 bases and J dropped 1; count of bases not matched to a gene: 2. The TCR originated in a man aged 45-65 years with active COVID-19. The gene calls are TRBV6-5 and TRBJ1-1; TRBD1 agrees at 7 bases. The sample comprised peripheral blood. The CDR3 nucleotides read TGTGCCAGCAGTTACTCCGGGACAGCGAACACTGAAGCTTTCTTT. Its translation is CASSYSGTANTEAFF.